A selection of T cell receptor beta chains follows, all from one sample in a study of early stage breast cancer tumors. Sequencing was performed with immunoSEQ multiplex PCR; in TCRdb, only in-frame clones are kept and a portion is missing. The sample consists of some 25,000 clones, approximately 67% of them appearing once. Sequencing was carried out using breast tumor tissue. Source of these receptors: a person aged 60 to 70 with breast cancer. Both conserved end residues are part of each CDR3. Each record gives: CDR3 DNA, CDR3 protein, clone size, D gene, V gene, J gene. D genes are given only for firm matches. Clone size is shown for a subset of rows, as once, few, many or a class of expanded clone.

CDR3nt: TGTGCCAGCAGCTTGGGAGATAACTATGGCTACACCTTC
CDR3aa: CASSLGDNYGYTF
abundance: -
d_gene: -
v_gene: TRBV13
j_gene: TRBJ1-2

CDR3nt: TGTGCCAGCAGCTCGCGGGGGAACACCATATATTTT
CDR3aa: CASSSRGNTIYF
abundance: once
d_gene: -
v_gene: TRBV11-3
j_gene: TRBJ1-3

CDR3nt: TGCGCCAGCAGCCTCCCGACAGTTAACACCGGGGAGCTGTTTTTT
CDR3aa: CASSLPTVNTGELFF
abundance: once
d_gene: -
v_gene: TRBV5-1
j_gene: TRBJ2-2

CDR3nt: TGTGCCAGCAGCTTAGTGAGCGGGAGGACGAACACCGGGGAGCTGTTTTTT
CDR3aa: CASSLVSGRTNTGELFF
abundance: -
d_gene: TRBD2
v_gene: TRBV7-6
j_gene: TRBJ2-2

CDR3nt: TGTGCCAGCAGCCAGGGAACTAATGAAAAACTGTTTTTT
CDR3aa: CASSQGTNEKLFF
abundance: -
d_gene: -
v_gene: TRBV28
j_gene: TRBJ1-4

CDR3nt: TGTGCCAGCAGTTTAACAGGGGCGAACACTGAAGCTTTCTTT
CDR3aa: CASSLTGANTEAFF
abundance: -
d_gene: TRBD1
v_gene: TRBV27
j_gene: TRBJ1-1

CDR3nt: TGCGCCAGCAGCCAAATGGGGGGGACCGGCAATCAGCCCCAGCATTTT
CDR3aa: CASSQMGGTGNQPQHF
abundance: -
d_gene: -
v_gene: TRBV4-3
j_gene: TRBJ1-5

CDR3nt: TGTGCCACCAGCAGGGACAGAATCAACACCGGGGAGCTGTTTTTT
CDR3aa: CATSRDRINTGELFF
abundance: -
d_gene: -
v_gene: TRBV15
j_gene: TRBJ2-2

CDR3nt: TGCGCCAGCAGCTTGGGAGCGGGAGGGCCTCCTGAGCAGTTCTTC
CDR3aa: CASSLGAGGPPEQFF
abundance: -
d_gene: TRBD2
v_gene: TRBV5-1
j_gene: TRBJ2-1

CDR3nt: TGTGCCAGCAGTTTGTCCCCAGGGTATGACACTGAAGCTTTCTTT
CDR3aa: CASSLSPGYDTEAFF
abundance: -
d_gene: -
v_gene: TRBV27
j_gene: TRBJ1-1

CDR3nt: TGCGCCAGCAGCGTACAGGAGAACACCGGGGAGCTGTTTTTT
CDR3aa: CASSVQENTGELFF
abundance: -
d_gene: -
v_gene: TRBV5-1
j_gene: TRBJ2-2

CDR3nt: TGCGCCAGCAGCCCAGGAGGGTCGAAAAGGGCTAGCGGGAGGGCGCTCGGGGAGCTGTTTTTT
CDR3aa: CASSPGGSKRASGRALGELFF
abundance: few
d_gene: TRBD2
v_gene: TRBV5-1
j_gene: TRBJ2-2

CDR3nt: TGCGCCAGCTCCCCCGAGGCCTATGGCTACACCTTC
CDR3aa: CASSPEAYGYTF
abundance: -
d_gene: -
v_gene: TRBV5-1
j_gene: TRBJ1-2

CDR3nt: TGTGCCAGCACCCTTCAGGGGGCTAGCGGAACCTACGAGCAGTACTTC
CDR3aa: CASTLQGASGTYEQYF
abundance: -
d_gene: -
v_gene: TRBV7-9
j_gene: TRBJ2-7

CDR3nt: TGTGCCAGCAGGGACAGGGCGGCCACTGAAGCTTTCTTT
CDR3aa: CASRDRAATEAFF
abundance: -
d_gene: TRBD1
v_gene: TRBV6-1
j_gene: TRBJ1-1

CDR3nt: TGCGCCAGCAGCTTGGGACAGAATAACTATGGCTACACCTTC
CDR3aa: CASSLGQNNYGYTF
abundance: -
d_gene: -
v_gene: TRBV5-1
j_gene: TRBJ1-2

CDR3nt: TGTGCCAGCAGTTGGCACCGGACTAGCGGCACAGATACGCAGTATTTT
CDR3aa: CASSWHRTSGTDTQYF
abundance: -
d_gene: TRBD2
v_gene: TRBV28
j_gene: TRBJ2-3

CDR3nt: TGTGCCAGCAGCGCGCGAAGGACTAGCGACAACTACGAGCAGTACTTC
CDR3aa: CASSARRTSDNYEQYF
abundance: -
d_gene: TRBD2
v_gene: TRBV7-9
j_gene: TRBJ2-7

CDR3nt: TGTGCCAGCAGCTTAGTAGGGACTGGAGGACTTGAGCAGTTCTTC
CDR3aa: CASSLVGTGGLEQFF
abundance: few
d_gene: -
v_gene: TRBV7-2
j_gene: TRBJ2-1

CDR3nt: TGTGCCAGCAGGGGATTCGGGACTAGCGGGCCGACTACGCAGTATTTT
CDR3aa: CASRGFGTSGPTTQYF
abundance: -
d_gene: TRBD2
v_gene: TRBV6-6
j_gene: TRBJ2-3

CDR3nt: TGTGCCAGCAGCCCCCTGACAGTGAGCTCTGGAAACACCATATATTTT
CDR3aa: CASSPLTVSSGNTIYF
abundance: -
d_gene: -
v_gene: TRBV9
j_gene: TRBJ1-3

CDR3nt: TGTGCCAGCAGCTTATACGGGGTAGCGGACACAGATACGCAGTATTTT
CDR3aa: CASSLYGVADTDTQYF
abundance: -
d_gene: -
v_gene: TRBV11-3
j_gene: TRBJ2-3

CDR3nt: TGTGCCTGGAGCGGGACTAGCGGGTCCTCGCAGTATTTT
CDR3aa: CAWSGTSGSSQYF
abundance: -
d_gene: TRBD2
v_gene: TRBV30
j_gene: TRBJ2-3

CDR3nt: TGTGCCAGCAGCCCCTCGACAGGGCCTGGAAACACCATATATTTT
CDR3aa: CASSPSTGPGNTIYF
abundance: -
d_gene: TRBD1
v_gene: TRBV7-6
j_gene: TRBJ1-3

CDR3nt: TGCAGCGTTGGGGGGGGTAATGAAAAACTGTTTTTT
CDR3aa: CSVGGGNEKLFF
abundance: -
d_gene: -
v_gene: TRBV29-1
j_gene: TRBJ1-4

CDR3nt: TGCAGCGTTGCAGGGGGGCTAGCGGGAGGCTCCTACGAGCAGTACTTC
CDR3aa: CSVAGGLAGGSYEQYF
abundance: once
d_gene: TRBD2
v_gene: TRBV29-1
j_gene: TRBJ2-7